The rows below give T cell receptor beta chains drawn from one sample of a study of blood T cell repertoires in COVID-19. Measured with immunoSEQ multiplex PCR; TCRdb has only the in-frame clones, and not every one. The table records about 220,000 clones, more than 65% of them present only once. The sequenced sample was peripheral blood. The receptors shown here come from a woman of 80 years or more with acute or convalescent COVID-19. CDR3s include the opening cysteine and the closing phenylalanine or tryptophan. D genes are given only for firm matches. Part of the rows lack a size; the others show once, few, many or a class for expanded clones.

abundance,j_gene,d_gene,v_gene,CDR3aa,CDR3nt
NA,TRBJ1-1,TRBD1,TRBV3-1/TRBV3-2,CASSQRQGGITEAFF,TGTGCCAGCAGCCAGCGACAGGGGGGGATCACTGAAGCTTTCTTT
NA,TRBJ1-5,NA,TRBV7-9,CASSRLSNQPQHF,TGTGCCAGCAGCAGACTTAGCAATCAGCCCCAGCATTTT
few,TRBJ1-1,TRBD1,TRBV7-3,CASSLTPGTGDTEAFF,TGTGCCAGCAGCTTGACACCCGGGACAGGGGACACTGAAGCTTTCTTT
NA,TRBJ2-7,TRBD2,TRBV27,CASSQTSGGLSYEQYF,TGTGCCAGCAGCCAGACTAGCGGGGGACTATCATACGAGCAGTACTTC
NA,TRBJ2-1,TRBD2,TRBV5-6,CASSPSGGNHNEQFF,TGTGCCAGCAGCCCAAGCGGGGGGAACCACAATGAGCAGTTCTTC
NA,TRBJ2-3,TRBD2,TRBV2,CASSVLGGRGLTDTQYF,TGTGCCAGCAGCGTTCTGGGAGGGCGGGGCCTCACAGATACGCAGTATTTT
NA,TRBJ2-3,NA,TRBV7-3,CASSFLGGGTDTQYF,TGTGCCAGCAGCTTCCTAGGAGGGGGCACAGATACGCAGTATTTT
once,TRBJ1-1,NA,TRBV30,CAWSRIGGTEAFF,TGTGCCTGGAGTCGAATCGGGGGGACTGAAGCTTTCTTT
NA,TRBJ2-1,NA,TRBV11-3,CASSLGGLATTLGGEQFF,TGTGCCAGCAGCTTAGGGGGTCTAGCGACGACCCTTGGGGGTGAGCAGTTCTTC
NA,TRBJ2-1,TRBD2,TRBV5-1,CASSPGLAGGIGSYNEQFF,TGCGCCAGCAGCCCCGGACTAGCGGGGGGGATTGGATCCTACAATGAGCAGTTCTTC
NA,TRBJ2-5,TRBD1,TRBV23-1,CASGLGDREETQYF,TGCGCCAGCGGTCTGGGGGACAGGGAAGAGACCCAGTACTTC
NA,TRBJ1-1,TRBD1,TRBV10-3,CAISEPGQVPEAFF,TGTGCCATCAGTGAGCCCGGACAGGTGCCTGAAGCTTTCTTT
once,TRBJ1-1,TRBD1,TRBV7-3,CASQGAGRLIGVPEAFF,TGTGCCAGTCAGGGGGCAGGGCGACTAATAGGGGTCCCTGAAGCTTTCTTT
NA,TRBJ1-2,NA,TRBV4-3,CASSQDRGQPGYTF,TGCGCCAGCAGCCAAGATCGAGGGCAGCCTGGCTACACCTTC
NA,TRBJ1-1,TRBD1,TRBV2,CASILDRGNTEAFF,TGTGCCAGCATCTTGGACAGGGGAAACACTGAAGCTTTCTTT
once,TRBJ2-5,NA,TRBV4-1,CASSQSGLGEETQYF,TGCGCCAGCAGCCAGTCCGGCCTCGGGGAAGAGACCCAGTACTTC
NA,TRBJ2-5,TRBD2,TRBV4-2,CASSPGPSGPQETQYF,TGTGCCAGCAGCCCCGGACCTAGCGGGCCTCAGGAGACCCAGTACTTC
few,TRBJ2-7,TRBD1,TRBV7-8,CASSLDLGGQIPSYEQYF,TGTGCCAGCAGCTTAGACTTAGGGGGACAGATACCCTCTTACGAGCAGTACTTC
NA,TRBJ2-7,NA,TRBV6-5,CASSSQGGGITLRQYF,TGTGCCAGCAGTTCCCAGGGGGGCGGCATAACATTACGGCAGTACTTC
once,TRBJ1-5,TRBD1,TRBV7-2,CASSRTGGTYSNQPQHF,TGTGCCAGCAGCCGGACAGGGGGGACTTATAGCAATCAGCCCCAGCATTTT
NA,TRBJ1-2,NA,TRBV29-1,CSVDSQGKYGYTF,TGCAGCGTTGATAGTCAGGGAAAGTATGGCTACACCTTC
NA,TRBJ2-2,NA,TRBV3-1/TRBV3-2,CASSQLRRGGGELFF,TGTGCCAGCAGCCAACTACGCAGGGGTGGCGGGGAGCTGTTTTTT
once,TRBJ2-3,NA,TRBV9,CASSVDGAGTDTQYF,TGTGCCAGCAGCGTAGATGGGGCTGGCACAGATACGCAGTATTTT
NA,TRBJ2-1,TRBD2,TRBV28,CASSLSLAGYYEQFF,TGTGCCAGCAGTTTAAGTCTAGCGGGGTACTATGAGCAGTTCTTC
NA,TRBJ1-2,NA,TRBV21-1,CASSKVRGGYGYTF,TGTGCCAGCAGCAAAGTCAGAGGGGGCTATGGCTACACCTTC
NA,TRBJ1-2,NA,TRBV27,CASAPGLFTFRTF,TGTGCCAGCGCTCCGGGACTTTTCACTTTCCGCACCTTC
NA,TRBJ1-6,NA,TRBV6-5,CASSYSGEVSPLHF,TGTGCCAGCAGTTACTCCGGGGAGGTTTCACCCCTCCACTTT
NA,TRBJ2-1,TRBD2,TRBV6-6,CATLTSGGNHEQFF,TGTGCCACCCTTACTAGCGGGGGGAATCATGAGCAGTTCTTC
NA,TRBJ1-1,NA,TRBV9,CASSAPGLSEAFF,TGTGCCAGCAGCGCTCCGGGACTCTCTGAAGCTTTCTTT
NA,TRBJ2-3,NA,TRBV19,CASSIVAGEDTQYF,TGTGCCAGTAGTATAGTGGCAGGGGAGGATACGCAGTATTTT
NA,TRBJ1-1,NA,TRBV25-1,CASSDRGYTEAFF,TGTGCCAGCAGCGACAGAGGCTACACTGAAGCTTTCTTT
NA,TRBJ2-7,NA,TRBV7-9,CASSTRDWENEQYF,TGTGCCAGCAGCACGAGGGATTGGGAGAACGAGCAGTACTTC
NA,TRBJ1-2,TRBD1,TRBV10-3,CAISADRDGYTF,TGTGCCATCAGTGCAGACAGGGATGGCTACACCTTC
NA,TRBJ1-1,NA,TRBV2,CASSERNTEAFF,TGTGCCAGCAGTGAGAGGAACACTGAAGCTTTCTTT
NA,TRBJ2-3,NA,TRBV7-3,CASSLSPGTDTQYF,TGTGCCAGCAGCTTATCGCCGGGCACAGATACGCAGTATTTT
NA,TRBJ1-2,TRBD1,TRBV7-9,CASSSNRDRVQRGYTF,TGTGCCAGCAGCTCCAACCGGGACAGGGTACAGCGCGGCTACACCTTC
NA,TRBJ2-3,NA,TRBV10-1,CASSSPSTDTQYF,TGCGCCAGCAGTAGCCCGAGCACAGATACGCAGTATTTT
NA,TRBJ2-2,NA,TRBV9,CASSGDSRGTGELFF,TGTGCCAGCAGCGGGGACTCGAGGGGCACCGGGGAGCTGTTTTTT
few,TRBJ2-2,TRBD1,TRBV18,CASSPVGTARSAGELFF,TGTGCCAGCTCACCAGTAGGGACAGCCAGATCGGCCGGGGAGCTGTTTTTT
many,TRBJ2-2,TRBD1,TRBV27,CASTPGGNTGELFF,TGTGCCAGCACCCCAGGGGGGAACACCGGGGAGCTGTTTTTT
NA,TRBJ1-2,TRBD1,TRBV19,CASSNPGGYGYTF,TGTGCCAGTAGCAATCCAGGGGGCTATGGCTACACCTTC
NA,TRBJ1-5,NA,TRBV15,CATSRDLGQPQHF,TGTGCCACCAGCAGAGATCTAGGTCAGCCCCAGCATTTT
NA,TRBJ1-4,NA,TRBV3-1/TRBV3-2,CASSQDGGLPNEKLFF,TGTGCCAGCAGCCAAGATGGAGGTCTCCCTAATGAAAAACTGTTTTTT
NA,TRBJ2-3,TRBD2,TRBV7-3,CASSFGGGGTDTQYF,TGTGCCAGCAGCTTCGGCGGGGGGGGCACAGATACGCAGTATTTT
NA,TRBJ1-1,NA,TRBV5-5,CASSSIVDPGEAFF,TGTGCCAGCAGCTCAATCGTTGACCCGGGTGAAGCTTTCTTT
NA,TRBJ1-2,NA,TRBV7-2,CASSPRDNYGYTF,TGTGCCAGCAGCCCCAGGGATAACTATGGCTACACCTTC
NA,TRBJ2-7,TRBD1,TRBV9,CASSAGTGATYSGARTYEQYF,TGTGCCAGCAGCGCTGGGACAGGGGCAACCTATAGCGGGGCACGTACCTACGAGCAGTACTTC
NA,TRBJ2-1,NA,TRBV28,CASIRRGPSYNEQFF,TGTGCCAGCATCCGGCGGGGTCCCTCCTACAATGAGCAGTTCTTC
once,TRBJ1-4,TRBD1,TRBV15,CATSREQGANEKLFF,TGTGCCACCAGCAGAGAACAGGGGGCTAATGAAAAACTGTTTTTT
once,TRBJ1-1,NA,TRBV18,CASSPKQENTEAFF,TGTGCCAGCTCACCAAAACAAGAGAACACTGAAGCTTTCTTT
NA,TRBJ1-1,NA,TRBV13,CASRRETENTEAFF,TGTGCCAGCAGACGGGAAACAGAAAACACTGAAGCTTTCTTT
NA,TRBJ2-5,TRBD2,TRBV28,CASSLALAGGQETQYF,TGTGCCAGCAGTTTAGCCCTAGCGGGGGGGCAAGAGACCCAGTACTTC
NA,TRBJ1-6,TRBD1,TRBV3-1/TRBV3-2,CASSLRTGRRGNSPLHF,TGTGCCAGCAGCCTTCGGACAGGCCGGAGGGGTAATTCACCCCTCCACTTT